The text below deals with one T cell receptor beta chain. Its specificity is unknown. The CDR3 has 14 amino acids. Germline CDR1 is LNHDA and CDR2 is SQIVND (reference sequence). After removal of 6 bases from V and 6 bases from J, the junction contained 7 bases not matched to a gene. Sequenced with the Oncomine TCR Beta short-read assay was DNA taken from cultured CD4+ T cells. TCRdb used MiXCR to reprocess the PCR reads, holding one entry per CDR3 protein. Here the sample spans over 3,500 distinct CDR3 sequences, 21% being singletons. The data originate from a study of vaccination and CD4 T cells after COVID-19. On the study more broadly: Post-COVID draws followed diagnosis by a median about 100 days (range 35 to 161).

Regarding treatment: 10-day PBMC culture with coronavirus spike peptide pools or control peptides (ViraFEST assay). Sequencing was done on a sample of CD4+ T cells from blood, cultured in vitro. The receptor comes from a human donor who had recovered from COVID-19. The chain is built from TRBV19 and TRBJ2-4, with TRBD1 identical over 8 bases. The CDR3 nucleotides are TGTGCCAGTAGCACAACAGGGGGTGGAAACATTCAGTACTTC. Residues: CASSTTGGGNIQYF.